Below, 22 T cell receptor beta chains from the same sample are listed, as sequenced in a study of shared clonotypes between healthy human individuals. Sequencing was performed with immunoSEQ multiplex PCR; in TCRdb, only in-frame clones are kept and a portion is missing. This sample has around 1.1 million clones, with roughly 80% found just once. Sequenced input: memory CD4+ T cells from PBMCs. As for subset: CD45RA-negative fraction. The source is a man between 18 and 29 years old in good health. Some clones in this sample may be carry-over from other donors' samples.

The chain links TRBV9 to TRBJ2-7, with D perhaps TRBD2 (6 bases). The germline gives CDR1 SGDLS, CDR2 YYNGEE. V lost 4 bases and J 0 bases, leaving 14 bases between the germline ends. The CDR3 runs 15 residues. In DNA form, the CDR3 reads TGTGCCAGCAGCCCCCTGGGACTCCGCTCCTACGAGCAGTACTTC. Residues: CASSPLGLRSYEQYF.

The V and J genes are TRBV29-1 and TRBJ2-3, with a possible D match to TRBD2 (7 bases). The V end lost 1 base, the J end lost 1 base, and 12 bases lay between the germline ends. The CDR3 totals 15 residues. Germline CDR1 SQVTM, CDR2 ANQGSEA. The CDR3 loop reads CSVEVGGPGTDTQYF. CDR3 nucleotides: TGCAGCGTTGAAGTCGGGGGGCCCGGCACAGATACGCAGTATTTT.

The chain couples TRBV18 to TRBJ2-1; D is perhaps TRBD2 (5 bases). Germline-derived CDR1 and CDR2 are KGHSH and LQKENI. Trimming cost V 2 bases and J 9 bases, with 20 bases left between them. CDR3 length equals 16 residues. CDR3 region: CASSPSGGVSGGEQFF. CDR3 coding DNA: TGTGCCAGCTCACCATCAGGAGGTGTCAGCGGTGGTGAGCAGTTCTTC. Supplemented by reference TRBV18 and TRBJ2-1, the full variable domain reads NAGVMQNPRHLVRRRGQEARLRCSPMKGHSHVYWYRQLPEEGLKFMVYLQKENIIDESGMPKERFSAEFPKEGPSILRIQQVVRGDSAAYFCASSPSGGVSGGEQFFGPGTRLTVL.

The gene calls are TRBV19 and TRBJ2-3; D remains unclear. Germline V CDR1 and CDR2: LNHDA, SQIVND (reference sequence). CDR3 length: 13 amino acids. Trimming pared 11 bases from V and 4 bases from J, leaving 16 bases between. The CDR3 sequence is CACRLGSSDTQYF. The DNA for the CDR3 is TGTGCCTGCCGCCTAGGCAGTTCAGATACGCAGTATTTT.

The chain joins TRBV28 to TRBJ2-5; D is ambiguous. Judging by the DNA end, TRBJ2-7 fits better; the J call may be wrong. This CDR3 region has 17 residues. Germline V lookup: CDR1 MDHEN, CDR2 SYDVKM. CDR3 sequence reads: CASSWSRVDSYSYEQYF. The CDR3 region has the DNA TGTGCCAGCAGCTGGTCACGGGTAGACTCCTACTCCTACGAGCAGTACTTC.

This chain connects TRBV27 to TRBJ2-1; 9 bases match TRBD1. CDR1 is MNHEY and CDR2 is SMNVEV in the germline V gene (reference sequence). CDR3 size: 16 residues. V dropped 6 bases and J dropped 9; count of bases not matched to a gene: 15. The CDR3 nucleotides are TGTGCCAGCAGAAACCGGGTCGGGACAGGGACTGGTGAGCAGTTCTTC. Residues: CASRNRVGTGTGEQFF.

A word on this clone: This likely stems from a read error, as it lies one base from a far larger clone. The gene calls are TRBV6-1 and TRBJ1-2, with D maybe TRBD1 (6 bases). Per germline, CDR1 MNHNS and CDR2 SASEGT. The CDR3 extends over 13 amino acids. The CDR3 region has the DNA TGTGTCATCGAGGGAGGGGGGAATTATGGCTACACCTTC. It is translated as CVIEGGGNYGYTF.

In this sample, this clone turned up a few times. The chain employs TRBV10-3 and TRBJ1-1, with 7 bases matching TRBD1. The V and J ends lost 7 bases and 5 bases, in that order; junction bases with no gene match: 7. Germline CDR1 is ENHRY and CDR2 is SYGVKD. The CDR3 runs 13 residues. CDR3 region: CAIKQGIGTEAFF. The CDR3 nucleotides read TGTGCCATCAAACAGGGGATTGGGACTGAAGCTTTCTTT.

The chain carries TRBV28 and TRBJ1-2, with D tentatively TRBD1 (5 bases). The germline V gene has CDR1 MDHEN and CDR2 SYDVKM. Trimming cost V 2 bases and J 4 bases, with 11 bases left between them. This CDR3 spans 14 amino acids. This CDR3 is CASSLIQGRYGYTF. The CDR3, as DNA: TGTGCCAGCAGTTTAATTCAGGGACGCTATGGCTACACCTTC.

The chain recombines TRBV28 with TRBJ2-7, with TRBD1 as a possible D gene (6 bases). Deletions cut 1 base from V and 3 bases from J, with 16 bases between. Germline loops: CDR1 MDHEN, CDR2 SYDVKM. The CDR3 length is 16 residues. CDR3 sequence reads: CASSLSQGRLVYEQYF. The CDR3 DNA reads as TGTGCCAGCAGTTTATCTCAGGGGCGGCTCGTCTACGAGCAGTACTTC.

This clone was picked up a small number of times. The chain joins TRBV29-1 to TRBJ2-1; 9 bases line up with TRBD2. The V and J ends lost 4 bases and 6 bases, in that order; junction bases with no gene match: 7. This CDR3 is built from 14 residues. Germline V gives CDR1 SQVTM, CDR2 ANQGSEA. The CDR3 DNA reads TGCAGCGTTGTGGGCGGGAGGGGTGGCAATGAGCAGTTCTTC. This codes for CSVVGGRGGNEQFF.

This clone appeared a few times. The genes are TRBV7-2 and TRBJ2-7; D is unclear. The CDR3 totals 14 residues. With 2 bases removed from V and 6 bases from J, the gap between germline ends came to 14 bases. Germline CDR1 and CDR2: SGHTA and FQGNSA. The CDR3 DNA sequence: TGTGCCAGCAGCTTATATCCCCTTCCTTCCGAGCAGTACTTC. Protein: CASSLYPLPSEQYF.

The chain recombines TRBV5-1 with TRBJ2-3; D may be TRBD1 or TRBD2 (5 bases each). Trimming removed 0 bases at V and 2 bases at J, with 10 bases between. Per germline, CDR1 SGHRS and CDR2 YFSETQ. The CDR3 length is 15 residues. The CDR3 reads CASSLDGGPTDTQYF. The CDR3, as DNA: TGCGCCAGCAGCTTGGATGGGGGTCCCACAGATACGCAGTATTTT.

V is TRBV27 and J is TRBJ1-1, with 7 bases lining up with TRBD1. Per germline, CDR1 MNHEY and CDR2 SMNVEV (reference sequence). V gave up 4 bases and J gave up 4 bases; unmatched junction bases: 9. The CDR3 spans 15 residues. This CDR3 reads CASSYDRAGGTEAFF. CDR3 bases: TGTGCCAGCAGTTACGACAGGGCGGGAGGCACTGAAGCTTTCTTT.

The chain combines TRBV6-1 with TRBJ1-5, with TRBD1 as a possible D gene (6 bases). Germline V gives CDR1 MNHNS, CDR2 SASEGT. CDR3 length equals 14 residues. V was clipped by 7 bases and J by 3 bases, with 13 bases between them. The CDR3: CASNLGQLNQPQHF. CDR3 DNA sequence: TGTGCCAGCAACCTCGGACAGCTCAATCAGCCCCAGCATTTT.

For this clone: The identical CDR3 is also encoded by other nucleotide sequences in the sample. The chain has TRBV27 and TRBJ2-6; D gene unclear. The CDR3 totals 13 residues. Germline CDR1 and CDR2: MNHEY and SMNVEV (reference sequence). The ends were cut back, 5 bases at V and 0 bases at J, with 2 bases in the middle. The CDR3 sequence is CASSSSGANVLTF. The CDR3 region has the DNA TGTGCCAGCAGTAGCTCTGGGGCCAACGTCCTGACTTTC.

This clone was seen once. The chain combines TRBV6-5 with TRBJ2-5; TRBD1 matches 10 bases. The CDR3 spans 13 residues. The J segment lost 3 bases and the V segment lost 6 bases, leaving 1 base of the junction unmatched. The germline V gene has CDR1 MNHEY and CDR2 SVGAGI. The CDR3 spells CASRGTGEETQYF. The CDR3 bases are TGTGCCAGCAGGGGGACAGGGGAAGAGACCCAGTACTTC.

Comments on this clone: The same CDR3 can be traced to other DNA sequences in this sample. The chain links TRBV6-1 to TRBJ1-5; D might be TRBD1 (5 bases). This CDR3 spans 12 amino acids. The V gene lost 8 bases and the J gene lost 2 bases, with 7 bases spanning the gap. Per germline, CDR1 MNHNS and CDR2 SASEGT. In DNA form, the CDR3 reads TGTGCCAGCTGGGACGGCAATCAGCCCCAGCATTTT. It codes for CASWDGNQPQHF.

The rearrangement links TRBV28 to TRBJ1-2; 8 positions match TRBD1. Germline V gene data show CDR1 as MDHEN and CDR2 as SYDVKM. The junction had 12 bases not matched to a gene; V was cut back by 6 bases and J by 6 bases. CDR3 length: 15 residues. The CDR3, as DNA: TGTGCCAGCAGGACCCCTCAGGGGGCGCGAGATGGCTACACCTTC. Translation: CASRTPQGARDGYTF.

The V call is TRBV28, the J call TRBJ1-2; a possible D gene is TRBD1 (5 bases). Looked up from germline, CDR1 is MDHEN and CDR2 is SYDVKM. Trimming shortened V by 5 bases and J by 7 bases, and 14 bases separated the two germline ends. The CDR3 spans 13 residues. The CDR3 DNA sequence: TGTGCCAGCAGTCGGGGACTTCTGTCTGGCTACACCTTC. It specifies CASSRGLLSGYTF.

The chain joins TRBV18 to TRBJ1-1; D is ambiguous. The CDR3 totals 11 residues. Trimming took off 6 bases at V and 3 bases at J, with 5 bases between the two ends. Germline-derived CDR1 and CDR2 are KGHSH and LQKENI. CDR3 amino acids: CASSQDTEAFF. The CDR3 DNA reads TGTGCCAGCTCCCAAGACACTGAAGCTTTCTTT.

This clone was observed once. The chain recombines TRBV11-2 with TRBJ1-1, with TRBD1 matching 7 bases. This CDR3 spans 15 amino acids. The junction had 6 bases not matched to a gene; V was cut back by 5 bases and J by 0 bases. Germline values: CDR1 SGHAT, CDR2 FQNNGV. The CDR3 here is CASSLQDRLNTEAFF. CDR3 coding DNA: TGTGCCAGCAGCCTACAGGACAGGCTGAACACTGAAGCTTTCTTT.